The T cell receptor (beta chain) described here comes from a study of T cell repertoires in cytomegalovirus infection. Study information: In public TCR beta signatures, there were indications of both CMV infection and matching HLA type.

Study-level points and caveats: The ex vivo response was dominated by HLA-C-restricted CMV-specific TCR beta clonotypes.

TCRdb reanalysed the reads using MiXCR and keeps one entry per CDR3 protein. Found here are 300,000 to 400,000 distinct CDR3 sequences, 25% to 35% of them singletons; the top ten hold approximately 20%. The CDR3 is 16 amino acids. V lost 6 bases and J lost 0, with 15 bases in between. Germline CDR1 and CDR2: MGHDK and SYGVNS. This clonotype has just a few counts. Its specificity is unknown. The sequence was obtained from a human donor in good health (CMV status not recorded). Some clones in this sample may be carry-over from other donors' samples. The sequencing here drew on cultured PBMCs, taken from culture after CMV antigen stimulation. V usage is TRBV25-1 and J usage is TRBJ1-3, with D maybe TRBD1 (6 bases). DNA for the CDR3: TGTGCCAGCAGCCAAACGGGACACCTCTCTGGAAACACCATATATTTT. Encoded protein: CASSQTGHLSGNTIYF.